This TCR beta chain was obtained from a study of persistence of HIV-infected CD4 T cells. Trimming left V 0 bases short and J 5 bases short, with 12 bases between. The germline gives CDR1 SGHRS, CDR2 YFSETQ. This CDR3 contains 14 residues. Overlapping HIV-1 Gag 15-mer peptides at 1 ug per peptide per mL were used. Responding CD4+ T cells were sorted by upregulation of both CD40 ligand and CD69. The immunoSEQ assay was version 4, run in survey mode. Only in-frame clones appear in the TCRdb table, and some are missing; sequencing was by immunoSEQ multiplex PCR. Of some 23,000 clones in the sample, 74% are singletons; the top ten hold approximately 1.8%. A note on this clone: Its matching antigen is unknown.

This specimen consisted of CD4+ T cells sorted from PBMCs after approximately 19-hour stimulation, obtained from a patient who received antiretroviral therapy. This sequence joins TRBV5-1 and TRBJ2-7; TRBD1 might be the D (6 bases). This sequence was found in an adult man with HIV who was CMV-seropositive. CDR3 region: CASSLEARGNEQYF. The CDR3 coding sequence is TGCGCCAGCAGCTTGGAGGCGAGGGGGAACGAGCAGTACTTC.